The source of this T cell receptor beta chain is a study of cytomegalovirus exposure and HLA in healthy donors. Study at large: The 90 to 150 validation repertoires used the same platform as the 500 to 700 first-cohort repertoires, a later analysis reported.

Remarks on this clone: Its antigen is not known.

Whole-study findings and limits: Cytomegalovirus association was listed for 150 to 200 TCR beta chains.

The donors were members of the validation cohort, which comprised 120 subjects and was separate from the first cohort of around 700 subjects. Assay used: immunoSEQ multiplex PCR; TCRdb lists only in-frame clones, some missing. This table has about 280,000 clones, roughly 90% appearing once. Germline V gene sequence: CDR1 SNHLY, CDR2 FYNNEI. CDR3 length equals 13 residues. The sequence was collected from a woman between 18 and 30 years old in good health and CMV-seronegative. The chain couples TRBV2 to TRBJ1-1, with 7 positions matching TRBD1. Sequenced: PBMCs. The CDR3 here is CVIDREDNTEAFF. CDR3 sequence (DNA): TGTGTAATCGACAGGGAAGATAACACTGAAGCTTTCTTT.